This T cell receptor beta chain was captured by sequencing in a study of blood T cell repertoires in COVID-19. Study-wide background: PBMCs, B-cell-depleted T cells, or T cells provided the cDNA or gDNA that made up the material.

Trimming pared 6 bases from V and 14 bases from J, leaving 16 bases between. There are 11 residues in the CDR3. Germline V gene sequence: CDR1 SNHLY, CDR2 FYNNEI. Authors' analysis steps: Cell counts per sample came from amplifying reference gene primers. TCRdb's copy holds only in-frame clones and misses some; the assay was immunoSEQ multiplex PCR. Clone size and the V and J calls come from that table; the DNA yielded D and trimming. The data show roughly 84,000 clones, 75% seen once. Sequencing was performed on peripheral blood. This sequence joins TRBV2 and TRBJ1-1; a possible D gene is TRBD1 (6 bases). The receptor comes from a woman aged 45-65 years with acute or convalescent COVID-19. CDR3 nucleotides: TGTGCCAGCAGCGAACTCCGACAGGCCTTCTTT. Its protein product is CASSELRQAFF.